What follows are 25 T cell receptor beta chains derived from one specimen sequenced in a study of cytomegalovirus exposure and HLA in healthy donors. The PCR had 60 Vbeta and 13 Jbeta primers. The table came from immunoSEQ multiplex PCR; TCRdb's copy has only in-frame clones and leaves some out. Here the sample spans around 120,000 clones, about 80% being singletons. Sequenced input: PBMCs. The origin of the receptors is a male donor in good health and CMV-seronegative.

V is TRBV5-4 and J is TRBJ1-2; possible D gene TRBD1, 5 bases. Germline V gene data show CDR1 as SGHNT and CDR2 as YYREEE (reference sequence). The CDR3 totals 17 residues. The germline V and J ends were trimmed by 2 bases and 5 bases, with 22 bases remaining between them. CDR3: CASSFAGWGEDRYGYTF. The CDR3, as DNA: TGTGCCAGCAGCTTTGCAGGGTGGGGGGAGGATAGATATGGCTACACCTTC.

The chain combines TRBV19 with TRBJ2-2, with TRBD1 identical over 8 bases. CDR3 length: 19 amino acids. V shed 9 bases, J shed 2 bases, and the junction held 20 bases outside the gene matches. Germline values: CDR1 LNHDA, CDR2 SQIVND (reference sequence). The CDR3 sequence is CASEENINGAGGNTGELFF. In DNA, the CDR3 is TGTGCCAGCGAAGAAAATATCAATGGGGCAGGGGGCAACACCGGGGAGCTGTTTTTT.

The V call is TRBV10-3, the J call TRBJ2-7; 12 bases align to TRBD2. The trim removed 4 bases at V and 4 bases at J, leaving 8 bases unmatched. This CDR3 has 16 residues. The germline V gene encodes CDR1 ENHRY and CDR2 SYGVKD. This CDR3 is CAISGPTSGRIYEQYF. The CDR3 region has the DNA TGTGCCATCAGTGGACCGACTAGCGGGAGAATATACGAGCAGTACTTC.

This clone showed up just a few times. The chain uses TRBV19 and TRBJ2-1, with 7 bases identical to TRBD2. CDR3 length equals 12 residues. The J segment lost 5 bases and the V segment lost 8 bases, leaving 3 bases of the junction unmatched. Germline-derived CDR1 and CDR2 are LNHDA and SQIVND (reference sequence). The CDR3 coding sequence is TGTGCCAGTTGGGGGGGGAACAATGAGCAGTTCTTC. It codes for CASWGGNNEQFF.

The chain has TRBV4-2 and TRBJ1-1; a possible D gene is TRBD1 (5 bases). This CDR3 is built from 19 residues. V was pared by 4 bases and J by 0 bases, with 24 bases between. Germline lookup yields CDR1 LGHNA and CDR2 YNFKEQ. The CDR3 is CASSPHWSDRGSMNTEAFF. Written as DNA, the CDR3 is TGTGCCAGCAGCCCTCATTGGTCCGACAGAGGCTCCATGAACACTGAAGCTTTCTTT.

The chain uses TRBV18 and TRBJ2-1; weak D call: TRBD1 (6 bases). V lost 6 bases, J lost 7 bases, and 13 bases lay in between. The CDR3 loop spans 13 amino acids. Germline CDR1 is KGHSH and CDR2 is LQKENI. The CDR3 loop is CASSLQQGNEQFF. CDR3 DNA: TGTGCCAGCTCGCTTCAACAGGGTAATGAGCAGTTCTTC.

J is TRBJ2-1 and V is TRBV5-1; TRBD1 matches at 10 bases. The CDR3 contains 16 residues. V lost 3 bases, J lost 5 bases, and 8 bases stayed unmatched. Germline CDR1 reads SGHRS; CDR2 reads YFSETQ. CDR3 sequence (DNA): TGCGCCAGCAGCTGGGCCGGGACAGGGGAGAACAATGAGCAGTTCTTC. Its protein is CASSWAGTGENNEQFF.

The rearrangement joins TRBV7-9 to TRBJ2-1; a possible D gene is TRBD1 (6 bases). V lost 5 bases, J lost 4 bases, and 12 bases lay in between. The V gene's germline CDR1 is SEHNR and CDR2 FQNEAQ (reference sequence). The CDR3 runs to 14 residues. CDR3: CASSVTGVYNEQFF. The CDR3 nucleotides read TGTGCCAGCAGCGTGACAGGAGTTTACAATGAGCAGTTCTTC.

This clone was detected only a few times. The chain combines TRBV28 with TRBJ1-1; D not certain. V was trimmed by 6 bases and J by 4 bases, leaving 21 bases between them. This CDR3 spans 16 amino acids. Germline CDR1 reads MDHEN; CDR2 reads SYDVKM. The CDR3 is CASRNPHRIGSTEAFF. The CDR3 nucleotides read TGTGCCAGCAGAAACCCACACAGAATTGGGAGCACTGAAGCTTTCTTT.

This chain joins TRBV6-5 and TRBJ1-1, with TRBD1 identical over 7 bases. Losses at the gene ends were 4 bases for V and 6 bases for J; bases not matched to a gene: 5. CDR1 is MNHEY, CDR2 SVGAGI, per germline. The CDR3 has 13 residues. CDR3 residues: CASSWTGASEAFF. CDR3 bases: TGTGCCAGCAGTTGGACAGGCGCTTCTGAAGCTTTCTTT.

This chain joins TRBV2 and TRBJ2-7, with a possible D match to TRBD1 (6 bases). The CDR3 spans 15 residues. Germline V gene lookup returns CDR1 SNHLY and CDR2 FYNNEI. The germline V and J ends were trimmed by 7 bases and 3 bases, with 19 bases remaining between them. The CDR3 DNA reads TGTGCCAGCATGAGGGGGAGACAGGTTAACTACGAGCAGTACTTC. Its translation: CASMRGRQVNYEQYF.

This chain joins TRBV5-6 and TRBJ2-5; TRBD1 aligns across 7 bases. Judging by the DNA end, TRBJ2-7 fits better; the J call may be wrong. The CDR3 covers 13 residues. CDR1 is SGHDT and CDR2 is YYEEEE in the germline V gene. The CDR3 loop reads CASSLGTVSEQYF. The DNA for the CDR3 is TGTGCCAGCAGCCTCGGGACAGTCAGCGAGCAGTACTTC.

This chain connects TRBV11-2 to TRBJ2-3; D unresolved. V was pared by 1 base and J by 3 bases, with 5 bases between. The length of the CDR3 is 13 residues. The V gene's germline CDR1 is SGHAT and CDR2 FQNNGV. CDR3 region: CASSLGQTDTQYF. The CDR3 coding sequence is TGTGCCAGCAGCTTAGGGCAGACAGATACGCAGTATTTT.

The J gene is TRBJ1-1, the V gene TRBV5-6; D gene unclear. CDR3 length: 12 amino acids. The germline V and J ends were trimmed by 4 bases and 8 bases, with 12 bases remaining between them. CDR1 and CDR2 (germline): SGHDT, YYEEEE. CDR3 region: CASSLVGEEAFF. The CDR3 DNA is TGTGCCAGCAGCCTAGTCGGGGAAGAAGCTTTCTTT.

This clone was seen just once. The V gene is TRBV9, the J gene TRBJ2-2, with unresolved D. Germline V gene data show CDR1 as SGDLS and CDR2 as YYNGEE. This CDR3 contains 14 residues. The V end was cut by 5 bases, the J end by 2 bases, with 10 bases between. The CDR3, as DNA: TGTGCCAGCAGAGCAGACTCCAACACCGGGGAGCTGTTTTTT. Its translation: CASRADSNTGELFF. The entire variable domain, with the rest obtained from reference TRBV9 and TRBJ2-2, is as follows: DSGVTQTPKHLITATGQRVTLRCSPRSGDLSVYWYQQSLDQGLQFLIQYYNGEERAKGNILERFSAQQFPDLHSELNLSSLELGDSALYFCASRADSNTGELFFGEGSRLTVL.

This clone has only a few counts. CDR3 residues: CASSLSSEAFF. As DNA, the CDR3 is TGCGCCAGCAGCCTGAGTTCTGAAGCTTTCTTT. V gene TRBV5-1 combines with J gene TRBJ1-1; D not resolved. This CDR3 comprises 11 residues. The V gene lost 4 bases and the J gene lost 6 bases, with 7 bases spanning the gap. The V gene's germline CDR1 is SGHRS and CDR2 YFSETQ.

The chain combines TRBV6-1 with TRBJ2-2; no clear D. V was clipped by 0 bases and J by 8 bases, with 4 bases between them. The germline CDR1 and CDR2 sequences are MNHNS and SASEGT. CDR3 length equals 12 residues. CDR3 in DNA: TGTGCCAGCAGTGAAGCGACTGGGGAGCTGTTTTTT. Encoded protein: CASSEATGELFF.

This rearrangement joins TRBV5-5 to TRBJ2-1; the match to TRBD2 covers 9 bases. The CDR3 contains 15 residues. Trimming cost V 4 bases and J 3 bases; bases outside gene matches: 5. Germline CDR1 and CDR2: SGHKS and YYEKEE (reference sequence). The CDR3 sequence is CASSLGLAGYNEQFF. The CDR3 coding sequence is TGTGCCAGCAGCCTGGGACTAGCAGGCTACAATGAGCAGTTCTTC.

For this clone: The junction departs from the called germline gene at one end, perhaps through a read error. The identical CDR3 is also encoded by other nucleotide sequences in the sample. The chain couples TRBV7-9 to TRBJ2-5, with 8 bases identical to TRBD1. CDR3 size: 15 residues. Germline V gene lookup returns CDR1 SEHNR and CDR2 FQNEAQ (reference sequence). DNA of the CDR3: TGTTCCAGCAGCTTCCGCCAGGGGGCTCGGGAGACCCAGTACTTC. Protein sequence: CSSSFRQGARETQYF.

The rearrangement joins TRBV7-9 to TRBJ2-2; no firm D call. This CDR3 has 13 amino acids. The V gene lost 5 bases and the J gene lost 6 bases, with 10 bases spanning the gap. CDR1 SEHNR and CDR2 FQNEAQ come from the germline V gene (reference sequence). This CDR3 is CASSPYYAGELFF. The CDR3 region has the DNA TGTGCCAGCAGCCCATACTACGCCGGGGAGCTGTTTTTT.

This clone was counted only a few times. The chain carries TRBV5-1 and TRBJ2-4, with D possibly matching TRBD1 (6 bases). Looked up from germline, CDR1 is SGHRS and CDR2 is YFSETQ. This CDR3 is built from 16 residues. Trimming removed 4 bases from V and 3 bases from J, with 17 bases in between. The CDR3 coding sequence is TGCGCCAGCAGCCTAGGACAGCCCATAGGCAAAAACATTCAGTACTTC. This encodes CASSLGQPIGKNIQYF.

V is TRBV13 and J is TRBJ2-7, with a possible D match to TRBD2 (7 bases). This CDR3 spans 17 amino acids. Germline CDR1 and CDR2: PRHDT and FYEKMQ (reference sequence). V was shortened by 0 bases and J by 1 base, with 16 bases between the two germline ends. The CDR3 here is CASSLGPRGLGSYEQYF. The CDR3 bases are TGTGCCAGCAGCTTAGGGCCGCGGGGGCTAGGGTCCTACGAGCAGTACTTC. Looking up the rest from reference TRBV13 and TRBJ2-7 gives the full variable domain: AAGVIQSPRHLIKEKRETATLKCYPIPRHDTVYWYQQGPGQDPQFLISFYEKMQSDKGSIPDRFSAQQFSDYHSELNMSSLELGDSALYFCASSLGPRGLGSYEQYFGPGTRLTVT.

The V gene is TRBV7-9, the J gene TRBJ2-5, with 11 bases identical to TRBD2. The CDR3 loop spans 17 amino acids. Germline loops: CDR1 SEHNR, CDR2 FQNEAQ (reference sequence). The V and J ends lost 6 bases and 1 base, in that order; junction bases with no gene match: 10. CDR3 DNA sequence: TGTGCCAGCAGTATGCTAGCGGGGGGACGATTCCAAGAGACCCAGTACTTC. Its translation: CASSMLAGGRFQETQYF.

DNA for the CDR3: TGCGCCAGCAGCCAAGATCTGGGACAGGGAAGTGTCTATGGCTACACCTTC. It codes for CASSQDLGQGSVYGYTF. This sequence joins TRBV4-1 and TRBJ1-2; 9 nucleotides match TRBD1. The V gene's germline CDR1 is MGHRA and CDR2 YSYEKL. J was trimmed by 4 bases and V by 0 bases; bases with no gene match: 9. This CDR3 comprises 17 residues.

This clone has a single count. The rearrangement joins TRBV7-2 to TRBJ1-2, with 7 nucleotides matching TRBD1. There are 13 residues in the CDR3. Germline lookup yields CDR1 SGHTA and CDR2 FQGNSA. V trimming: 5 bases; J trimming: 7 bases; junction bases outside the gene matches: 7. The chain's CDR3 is CASSTTGFGGYTF. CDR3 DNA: TGTGCCAGCAGCACGACAGGGTTTGGTGGCTACACCTTC.